A selection of T cell receptor beta chains follows, all from one sample in a study of OX40 agonist ivuxolimab in advanced cancers. Data came from immunoSEQ multiplex PCR; TCRdb stores just in-frame clones and leaves some out. The sample holds over 60,000 clones, 85% to 90% seen once. Sequenced here: CD4+ or CD8+ T cells sorted from blood, sampled in a trial of the OX40 agonist ivuxolimab. The origin of the receptors is an adult with an advanced solid tumor such as melanoma, head and neck, liver or kidney cancer. Both conserved end residues are trimmed from each CDR3. For some rows the clone size is stated as once, few or many, or as a class when expanded; others skip it.

once 13 TRBV2 ASSRPGQDLFGPY
once 11 TRBV7-6 ASSPNAGETQY
. 9 TRBV6-9 ASRALSGDT
. 12 TRBV18 ASSPPSNTGELF
. 13 TRBV4-2 ASSQGLAGINEQF
. 14 TRBV28 ASSSPGQGNTGELF
. 12 TRBV28 ASSPAAPNTEAF
. 14 TRBV7-2 ASSPRQGASGNTIY
. 14 TRBV2 ASRPGQGVTDSPLH
. 14 TRBV4-2 ASSQDEAIPTDTQY
. 13 TRBV5-6 ASSWRTGITDTQY
. 13 TRBV28 ASRARTGGNQPQH
. 15 TRBV10-3 AISERGRQTRGNEQF
once 12 TRBV27 ASSPTMNTGELF
. 16 TRBV29-1 SVETPGHKILSLLEQY
. 13 TRBV5-1 ASSLSGQGNYGYT
. 9 TRBV6-6 AISKGAYAF
once 12 TRBV7-8 ASSNPGQQETQY
. 17 TRBV7-3 ASSPGAGLAGGGSDTQY
. 14 TRBV5-4 ASSLDGRASQETQY
. 14 TRBV4-3 ASSQARLAGVETQY
. 13 TRBV23-1 ASSRRGWTNYGYT